This TCR beta chain is from a study of T cells after yellow fever vaccination (dated by TCRdb to about 2019). In terms of the full investigation: The SMART-Seq v4 Ultra Low Input RNA kit was used to prepare libraries from fractions with low cell numbers. To follow T-cell clones before and after both primary and booster YFV17D yellow fever vaccination, bulk TCR alpha and beta repertoires underwent longitudinal sequencing. Two healthy male donors, one aged 18 to 29 and one aged 30 to 40 years, were included in the cohort. Blood was collected at multiple timepoints before and after primary and secondary immunization, and bulk PBMC replicates and cell subsets were isolated. Broader findings and caveats from the paper: The secondary T-cell response was found to be weaker but faster than the primary response, with a peak reached on day 5 rather than on day 15. A small share of clonotypes was detected in both CD4 and CD8 compartments, with the overlap likely arising from convergent recombination. After the booster, most clones that had expanded after primary vaccination were detected again (around 95% of CD4 and roughly nine tenths of CD8), suggesting broad maintenance of memory. Because only two donors were included in the study, the extent to which the findings can be generalized is limited. Because abundant contaminating clonotypes from the bulk population could be contained in FACS-sorted repertoires, computational filtering was required.

The CDR3 goes from the cysteine to the phenylalanine over 18 residues. Of the read, only the CDR3 DNA is kept; its 54 bases are in frame from base 1. Reading the germline V gene gives CDR1 LGHNA and CDR2 YNFKEQ. V is reduced by 0 bases and J by 0 bases, leaving a spacing of 14 bases between them. With regard to this clonotype: The clone's antigen remains unknown. No base quality values were provided; no much bigger clone lies one nucleotide off.

The treatment or condition label on this specimen signifies: live attenuated yellow fever vaccine strain. PBMCs were isolated from peripheral blood using a standard Ficoll-Paque protocol. CD4 and CD8 T-cell fractions were isolated with Dynabeads CD4 and CD8 positive selection kits. RNA was extracted with TriZol from bulk PBMCs, CD4 and CD8 fractions, and dextramer-positive and dextramer-negative fractions. TCRdb records Illumina NovaSeq 6000 as the sequencer. TCR cDNA was made using 5'RACE template switching, a step that added a universal primer site and unique molecular identifiers. Priming for cDNA synthesis came from both the TCR alpha and TCR beta constant segments. Library amplification used two PCR steps, and the second PCR step added sample barcodes and sequencing adapters. Sequencing of libraries was done on Illumina HiSeq 2500 (2x100 bp) or NovaSeq (2x150 bp). For the original study's pipeline: MIGEC was used to demultiplex reads and collapse the reads into UMI consensus sequences, and MiXCR was used for V(D)J alignment. Vaccine-responding clonotypes were identified with edgeR using replicate PBMC samples, with FDR below 0.01 and a log2 fold change above 5 up to day 15 being required. CD4 or CD8 identity was assigned to each bulk clonotype according to whether the clonotype was present at higher abundance in the sequenced CD4 repertoire or the sequenced CD8 repertoire. The public reads were quality trimmed at Q25 with fastp and then assembled into clones with MiXCR by TCRdb, keeping productive beta chains. Every distinct CDR3 protein forms one entry, paired with its most common genes and DNA. The V and J calls, along with clone size, are taken from TCRdb and not from the paper's own processing. Here the sample has about 120,000 distinct CDR3 sequences; 13% to 15% occur a single time. The top ten constitute more than 40% of the sample.

The input for sequencing was CD8+ T cells sorted from PBMCs, taken 5 days after the yellow fever booster vaccination. The chain links TRBV4-2 with TRBJ1-4; perhaps TRBD1 is the D gene, with 5 bases matching. This clonotype was sampled from a young man who received the YFV17D yellow fever vaccine. CDR3 loop: CASSQDVTQGATNEKLFF. The DNA reads TGTGCCAGCAGCCAAGATGTTACCCAGGGAGCAACTAATGAAAAACTGTTTTTT.